This TCR beta chain was captured in a study of regulatory T cells in long-lasting Graves disease. At the level of the study: Antithyroid drug use was under 3 months in newly diagnosed Graves' patients.

In its sample, this clonotype was seen many times. Its cognate antigen is unknown. Time point of the sample: newly diagnosed GD, antithyroid drugs for less than 3 months. Isolated PBMC RNA provided the starting material for the TCR library. Germline V gives CDR1 LGHNA, CDR2 YNFKEQ. V lost 1 base, J lost 0 bases, and 11 bases lay in between. The CDR3 extends over 16 amino acids. Overall study findings and caveats: Reduced TCR diversity was observed in persistent Graves' patients versus newly diagnosed patients. Favored usage of TRBV28, TRBJ1-2 and TRBJ2-5 was recorded in persistent disease. It was possible that the small sample size reduced accuracy.

Combining iRepertoire HTBI primers with Arm-PCR of CDR3 regions, the authors built TCR beta libraries. One entry per CDR3 protein, called by TCRdb with MiXCR from the multiplex PCR reads. The sample yields under 300,000 distinct CDR3 sequences, around 20% seen once. The sample consisted of peripheral blood mononuclear cells (PBMCs), taken at new diagnosis, from a patient treated with antithyroid drugs. This sequence originates from a female donor with Graves disease. The chain couples TRBV4-2 to TRBJ2-3; D possibly corresponds to TRBD1 (5 bases). DNA for the CDR3: TGTGCCAGCAGCCAAGGGACATCAGCTAGCACAGATACGCAGTATTTT. It specifies CASSQGTSASTDTQYF.